One and the same sample provided the 6 T cell receptor beta chains below, sequenced in a study of breast tumors, draining lymph nodes, adjacent tissues. Samples came from axillary lymph nodes draining the breast cancer. TCRdb itself ran the multiplex PCR reads through MiXCR, one entry per CDR3 protein. The sample has around 290,000 distinct CDR3 sequences, 30% seen once. The specimen sequenced was axillary lymph node tissue. The origin of the receptors is a female donor with breast cancer. Some clones in this sample may be carry-over from other donors' samples.

Of note for this clonotype: A read error is possible here, since a much larger clone lies one base away. J is TRBJ2-3 and V is TRBV12-3 or TRBV12-4, with D maybe TRBD1 (5 bases). The CDR3 has 12 amino acids. The V end was cut by 5 bases, the J end by 9 bases, with 12 bases between. This CDR3 is CASSGARRTQYF. CDR3 in DNA: TGTGCCAGCAGTGGGGCCAGGAGAACGCAGTATTTT.

This clonotype was recorded at least ten times. CDR3: CASSERGGSSYNEQFF. In nucleotides, the CDR3 is TGTGCCAGCAGTGAAAGGGGCGGGAGCTCCTACAATGAGCAGTTCTTC. The J gene is TRBJ2-1, the V gene TRBV2; 7 bases are shared with TRBD2. V was pared by 2 bases and J by 0 bases, with 4 bases of the junction left unmatched. This CDR3 region has 16 residues. The germline CDR1 and CDR2 sequences are SNHLY and FYNNEI.

This clonotype was detected a few times. This may be a read error, as it is one base from a much larger clone. This rearrangement joins TRBV9 to TRBJ2-3, with D perhaps being TRBD1 or TRBD2 (5 bases each). CDR3 length equals 15 residues. CDR1 and CDR2 (germline): SGDLS, YYNGEE. Trimming removed 3 bases at V and 12 bases at J, with 23 bases between. Here the CDR3 reads CASSEQPQGPQFQYF. CDR3 sequence (DNA): TGTGCCAGCAGCGAACAACCCCAGGGACCGCAATTTCAGTATTTT.

This chain uses TRBV27 with TRBJ1-1; 9 positions match TRBD1. Per germline, CDR1 MNHEY and CDR2 SMNVEV (reference sequence). CDR3 size: 12 residues. The V and J ends lost 6 bases and 8 bases, in that order; junction bases with no gene match: 4. CDR3 loop: CASRDTGGEAFF. The CDR3 nucleotides read TGTGCCAGCAGAGACACAGGGGGCGAAGCTTTCTTT.

This clonotype was found once. This chain's CDR3 is CASSVGARGNSPLHF. The CDR3 DNA reads as TGTGCCAGCAGCGTAGGTGCTAGGGGTAATTCACCCCTCCACTTT. V gene TRBV9 combines with J gene TRBJ1-6; maybe TRBD1 (5 bases). The CDR3 sequence is 15 residues long. Germline CDR1 and CDR2: SGDLS and YYNGEE. The V and J ends lost 0 bases and 6 bases respectively, with 10 bases between them.

In this sample, this clonotype turned up many times. The V gene is TRBV20-1, the J gene TRBJ1-4; D not certain. V shed 1 base and J shed 5 bases, with 8 bases lying between them. Germline V CDR1 and CDR2: DFQATT, SNEGSKA (reference sequence). This CDR3 region has 13 residues. In DNA, the CDR3 is TGCAGTGCTAGAGGGCCGGCGAATGAAAAACTGTTTTTT. It yields the protein CSARGPANEKLFF.